This T cell receptor (beta chain) was observed in a study of neurological immune-mediated disorders. Findings and caveats of the study: When repertoires were grouped phylogenetically, those of 18 of 34 multiple sclerosis patients fell into one related-CDR3 cluster, a possible signature.

This clonotype was seen many times. Its antigen is as yet unknown. Germline V gives CDR1 SGHRS, CDR2 YFSETQ. Deletions cut 0 bases from V and 1 base from J, with 5 bases between. This CDR3 comprises 14 residues. TCRdb used MiXCR to reprocess the 5' RACE reads, holding one entry per CDR3 protein. The repertoire holds just under 60,000 distinct CDR3 sequences, with over 2% as singletons. This sequence originates from a man in his forties or fifties with multiple sclerosis. The chain employs TRBV5-1 and TRBJ1-5, with unresolved D. Input material: PBMCs. The CDR3 loop reads CASSLGQSNQPQHF. For the CDR3, the DNA is TGCGCCAGCAGCTTGGGGCAGAGCAATCAGCCCCAGCATTTT. The variable domain in full, completed from reference TRBV5-1 and TRBJ1-5, reads KAGVTQTPRYLIKTRGQQVTLSCSPISGHRSVSWYQQTPGQGLQFLFEYFSETQRNKGNFPGRFSGRQFSNSRSEMNVSTLELGDSALYLCASSLGQSNQPQHFGDGTRLSIL.